One TCR beta chain is described in this entry. This specimen includes other DNA sequences encoding the same CDR3. The data were obtained in a study of control samples from healthy donors and cancer patients. The V gene lost 2 bases and the J gene lost 1 base, with 5 bases spanning the gap. Germline values: CDR1 SGHRS, CDR2 YFSETQ. The CDR3 length is 13 residues. The method was immunoSEQ multiplex PCR; TCRdb's version includes in-frame clones alone and lacks a portion of them. The repertoire consists of roughly 130,000 clones, with about 93% occurring once and the leading ten covering more than 2%. Sequencing was done on a sample of blood. The receptor's source is a man between 18 and 35 years old in good health. V and J are TRBV5-1 and TRBJ2-3; no definite D call. CDR3 amino acids: CASSFEGTDTQYF. CDR3 DNA sequence: TGCGCCAGCAGCTTCGAGGGCACAGATACGCAGTATTTT.